These T cell receptor beta chains were read from a single sample in a study of cytomegalovirus exposure and HLA in healthy donors. The method was immunoSEQ multiplex PCR; TCRdb's version includes in-frame clones alone and lacks a portion of them. The sample records tens of thousands of clones, approximately 96% being singletons. The sequenced sample was PBMCs. Receptors originate from a man aged 18 to 29 in good health and CMV-seronegative. The CDR3 runs from the conserved cysteine through the conserved F or W. D genes are given only for firm matches. Clone size appears in some rows only: once, few, many, or a class for an expanded clone.

TRBJ2-7,NA,NA,TRBV15,CATSRPETSYEQYF,TGTGCCACCAGCCGTCCGGAGACCTCCTACGAGCAGTACTTC
TRBJ2-7,TRBD1,NA,TRBV29-1,CSVAKGTGGYEQYF,TGCAGCGTCGCAAAAGGGACAGGGGGGTACGAGCAGTACTTC
TRBJ2-3,NA,NA,TRBV5-1,CASSVSAGTLEFDTQYF,TGCGCCAGCAGCGTGAGCGCCGGGACTCTGGAATTTGATACGCAGTATTTT
TRBJ2-4,TRBD2,NA,TRBV28,CASSGSGRPLAKNIQYF,TGTGCCAGCAGCGGCAGCGGGAGGCCCCTAGCCAAAAACATTCAGTACTTC
TRBJ2-1,NA,NA,TRBV9,CASSVGATRAYNEQFF,TGTGCCAGCAGCGTAGGTGCGACTAGAGCCTACAATGAGCAGTTCTTC
TRBJ2-1,TRBD2,NA,TRBV27,CASSFGSGRANNNEQFF,TGTGCCAGCAGTTTCGGCAGCGGGAGGGCCAATAACAATGAGCAGTTCTTC
TRBJ2-3,TRBD1,NA,TRBV4-2,CASTNQGADTQYF,TGTGCCAGCACCAACCAGGGGGCAGATACGCAGTATTTT
TRBJ2-7,TRBD2,NA,TRBV9,CASSEGTSGRADEQYF,TGTGCCAGCAGCGAGGGGACTAGCGGGAGGGCAGACGAGCAGTACTTC
TRBJ1-4,NA,once,TRBV11-2,CASSPGRGWEKLFF,TGTGCCAGCAGCCCCGGCAGGGGTTGGGAAAAACTGTTTTTT
TRBJ2-7,TRBD2,NA,TRBV5-1,CASSLGAGRSYEQYF,TGCGCCAGCAGCTTGGGAGCGGGACGGTCCTACGAGCAGTACTTC
TRBJ2-3,TRBD1,NA,TRBV6-4,CASSDGTGTDTQYF,TGTGCCAGCAGTGACGGGACAGGGACAGATACGCAGTATTTT
TRBJ2-4,TRBD2,NA,TRBV7-8,CASSSPGLADWKNIQYF,TGTGCCAGCAGCTCCCCGGGACTAGCGGATTGGAAAAACATTCAGTACTTC
TRBJ2-3,NA,NA,TRBV27,CASRTHQLHTDTQYF,TGTGCCAGCAGAACCCACCAACTACACACAGATACGCAGTATTTT
TRBJ1-1,NA,NA,TRBV30,CAWIPYTAWNTEAFF,TGTGCCTGGATTCCTTACACCGCTTGGAACACTGAAGCTTTCTTT
TRBJ2-1,NA,NA,TRBV5-1,CASTENSGEQFF,TGCGCCAGCACCGAAAACAGCGGGGAGCAGTTCTTC
TRBJ1-2,NA,NA,TRBV27,CASSLAGSLSGYTF,TGTGCCAGCAGTTTGGCAGGGTCCTTGTCTGGCTACACCTTC
TRBJ1-1,NA,NA,TRBV7-9,CASSLQRDGTEAFF,TGTGCCAGCAGCTTACAGCGGGACGGAACTGAAGCTTTCTTT
TRBJ2-1,TRBD1,NA,TRBV27,CASSPRDRGQYEQFF,TGTGCCAGCAGTCCCCGTGACAGGGGGCAGTATGAGCAGTTCTTC
TRBJ2-7,TRBD1,NA,TRBV7-9,CASSWDRGYEQYF,TGTGCCAGCAGCTGGGACAGGGGTTACGAGCAGTACTTC
TRBJ2-2,TRBD1,NA,TRBV28,CASSWTGLVTGELFF,TGTGCCAGCAGTTGGACAGGGTTAGTCACCGGGGAGCTGTTTTTT
TRBJ2-1,NA,once,TRBV5-4,CASSLWGVAFSEQFF,TGTGCCAGCAGCCTTTGGGGAGTAGCTTTTTCTGAGCAGTTCTTC
TRBJ2-7,NA,NA,TRBV4-3,CASSSGAGSYEQYF,TGCGCCAGCAGCTCAGGGGCAGGTTCCTACGAGCAGTACTTC
TRBJ2-7,TRBD1,NA,TRBV9,CASSPSQGQGHSFEQYF,TGTGCCAGCAGCCCAAGCCAAGGACAGGGGCATTCCTTCGAGCAGTACTTC
TRBJ1-1,NA,NA,TRBV11-2,CASSLSQGKTEAFF,TGTGCCAGCAGCTTAAGCCAGGGGAAAACTGAAGCTTTCTTT
TRBJ2-1,TRBD2,NA,TRBV5-4,CASNILAGSDEQFF,TGTGCCAGCAACATACTAGCGGGAAGTGATGAGCAGTTCTTC